This T cell receptor beta chain was profiled in a study of T cell repertoires in cytomegalovirus infection. Whole-study context: Carrying CMV and the relevant HLA type showed in public TCR beta signatures.

Regarding this clonotype: Its antigen remains unidentified.

The V segment lost 5 bases and the J segment 3 bases; nucleotides outside the gene matches: 14. The CDR3 extends over 18 amino acids. Germline V lookup: CDR1 MNHNY, CDR2 SVGAGI (reference sequence). General observations from the study: HLA-C-restricted CMV clonotypes gave the most frequent clonotype in two of eight donors.

TCRdb passed the reads through MiXCR, listing each CDR3 protein once. The sample has under 95,000 distinct CDR3 sequences; roughly half are singletons. Sample: CD8+ T cells from cultured PBMCs, taken from culture after CMV antigen stimulation. This sequence joins TRBV6-6 and TRBJ2-2, with 8 bases that match TRBD1. This receptor was identified in a human donor in good health (CMV status not recorded). Some clones in this sample may be carry-over from other donors' samples. DNA for the CDR3: TGTGCCAGCAGTGACTACTGGGATGCGGACAGGGACACCGGGGAGCTGTTTTTT. This sequence encodes CASSDYWDADRDTGELFF.